Given below is one T cell receptor beta chain in context. This PCR relied on a set of 60 Vbeta primers and 13 Jbeta primers. The protocol was immunoSEQ multiplex PCR, while the TCRdb copy is restricted to in-frame clones and leaves out a portion. The profile shows roughly 160,000 clones, around 90% of them singletons. This sample was included in a study of cytomegalovirus exposure and HLA in healthy donors. CDR1 is MDHEN, CDR2 SYDVKM, per germline. The V gene end was trimmed by 5 bases and the J gene end by 2 bases; junction bases not matched to a gene: 5. The CDR3 totals 15 residues. Sequenced sample: PBMCs. The chain is built from TRBV28 and TRBJ1-3; 8 nucleotides agree with TRBD1. This clonotype originated in a woman in her thirties in good health and CMV-seronegative. CDR3 loop: CASSPTGEAGNTIYF. In DNA form, the CDR3 reads TGTGCCAGCAGTCCGACAGGGGAGGCTGGAAACACCATATATTTT.